The 9 T cell receptor beta chains in this list originate from one sample, sequenced in a study of radiation and T cells in renal cell carcinoma. As for time point: blood 2 weeks post-SBRT. Treatment indicated: 15 Gy SBRT to primary tumor, nephrectomy 4 weeks later. Using immunoSEQ multiplex PCR, the repertoire was profiled, and TCRdb retains in-frame clones only, with some absent. The table has some 120,000 clones, about 81% seen once. The sequencing used blood, collected from a patient whose treatment included radiotherapy and nephrectomy. These receptors all come from a woman aged 60-70 years with renal cell carcinoma.

The chain recombines TRBV4-1 with TRBJ2-7, with 7 bases matching TRBD1. This CDR3 has 13 residues. Trimming at V came to 4 bases and at J to 4 bases, leaving 4 bases not matched to a gene. Germline CDR1 MGHRA, CDR2 YSYEKL. In DNA, the CDR3 is TGCGCCAGCAGCCCACGGGACAGTTACGAGCAGTACTTC. Protein product: CASSPRDSYEQYF.

The chain couples TRBV15 to TRBJ1-3; no clear D gene. The germline V gene encodes CDR1 LNHNV and CDR2 YYDKDF (reference sequence). This CDR3 region has 14 residues. Trimming stripped 5 bases from V and 0 bases from J, with 8 bases between. The CDR3 DNA is TGTGCCACCAGCGGGTGGTCCTCTGGAAACACCATATATTTT. Encoded protein: CATSGWSSGNTIYF. Full variable domain (rest looked up from reference TRBV15 and TRBJ1-3): DAMVIQNPRYQVTQFGKPVTLSCSQTLNHNVMYWYQQKSSQAPKLLFHYYDKDFNNEADTPDNFQSRRPNTSFCFLDIRSPGLGDTAMYLCATSGWSSGNTIYFGEGSWLTVV.

This sequence joins TRBV14 and TRBJ1-2, with D unresolved. Trimming stripped 1 base from V and 14 bases from J, with 14 bases between. CDR3 size: 12 residues. Germline CDR1 and CDR2: SGHDN and FVKESK. The CDR3 loop reads CASSQVTGIGTF. The CDR3 nucleotides are TGTGCCAGCAGCCAAGTTACGGGGATAGGGACCTTC.

The chain recombines TRBV4-1 with TRBJ2-7; D is unresolved. Trimming shortened V by 1 base and J by 2 bases, and 12 bases separated the two germline ends. This CDR3 region has 15 residues. Germline values: CDR1 MGHRA, CDR2 YSYEKL. The chain's CDR3 is CASSQVGGTPYEQYF. The CDR3 nucleotides read TGCGCCAGCAGCCAAGTTGGCGGAACCCCCTACGAGCAGTACTTC.

This chain uses TRBV5-1 with TRBJ2-1, with D maybe TRBD2 (6 bases). Germline CDR1 SGHRS, CDR2 YFSETQ. Trimming removed 4 bases from V and 8 bases from J, with 19 bases in between. The CDR3 is 15 residues long. As DNA, the CDR3 is TGCGCCAGCAGCCCCACCCCGACTAGGTTCCATGAGCAGTTCTTC. Translating it yields CASSPTPTRFHEQFF.

This chain's CDR3 is CAWSARTGFGNTIYF. As DNA, the CDR3 is TGTGCCTGGAGTGCCCGGACAGGGTTTGGAAACACCATATATTTT. V usage is TRBV30 and J usage is TRBJ1-3; 8 bases line up with TRBD1. Looked up from germline, CDR1 is GTSNPN and CDR2 is SVGIG (reference sequence). The CDR3 is made up of 15 amino acids. The junction had 5 bases not matched to a gene; V was cut back by 1 base and J by 3 bases.

The J gene is TRBJ2-1, the V gene TRBV5-1, with 10 bases fitting TRBD2. The CDR3 runs 16 residues. V shed 0 bases, J shed 8 bases, and the junction held 8 bases outside the gene matches. The germline CDR1 and CDR2 sequences are SGHRS and YFSETQ. The CDR3 spells CASSLAGTSGKDEQFF. In nucleotides, the CDR3 is TGCGCCAGCAGCTTGGCCGGTACTAGCGGGAAGGATGAGCAGTTCTTC.

The V gene is TRBV18, the J gene TRBJ2-3; D is perhaps TRBD2 (6 bases). This CDR3 spans 17 amino acids. Trimming took 4 bases from V and 3 from J, leaving 20 bases between them. Germline CDR1 KGHSH, CDR2 LQKENI. CDR3 sequence: CASSQALLAEATDTQYF. The CDR3 DNA reads as TGTGCCAGCTCACAAGCCCTATTAGCGGAGGCTACAGATACGCAGTATTTT.

This rearrangement joins TRBV21-1 to TRBJ2-7; the DNA was not used to check the table's D call, TRBD2. TRBV21-1 has pseudogene status. This CDR3 is 13 amino acids long. The DNA of the CDR3 is TGTGCCAACCGCGCGCCCGAGGGTCGCGAGCAGTACTTC. It encodes CANRAPEGREQYF.